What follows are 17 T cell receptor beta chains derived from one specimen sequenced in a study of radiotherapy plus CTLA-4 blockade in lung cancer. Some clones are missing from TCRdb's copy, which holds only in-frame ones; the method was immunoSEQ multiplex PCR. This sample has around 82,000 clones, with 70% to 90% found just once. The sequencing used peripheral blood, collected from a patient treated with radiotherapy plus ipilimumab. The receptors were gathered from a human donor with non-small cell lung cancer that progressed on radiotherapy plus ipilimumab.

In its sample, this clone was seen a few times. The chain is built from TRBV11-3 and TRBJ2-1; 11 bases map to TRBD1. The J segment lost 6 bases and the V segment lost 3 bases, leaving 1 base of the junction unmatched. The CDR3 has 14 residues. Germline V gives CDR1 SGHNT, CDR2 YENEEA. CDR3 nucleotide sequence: TGTGCCAGCAGCTTGGGGACAGGGGGCAATGAGCAGTTCTTC. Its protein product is CASSLGTGGNEQFF.

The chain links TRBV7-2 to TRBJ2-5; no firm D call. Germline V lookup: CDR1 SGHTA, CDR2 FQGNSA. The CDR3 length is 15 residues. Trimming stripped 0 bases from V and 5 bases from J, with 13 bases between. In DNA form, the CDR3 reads TGTGCCAGCAGCTTAGCGCTTGGGCCCCGGGAGACCCAGTACTTC. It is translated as CASSLALGPRETQYF.

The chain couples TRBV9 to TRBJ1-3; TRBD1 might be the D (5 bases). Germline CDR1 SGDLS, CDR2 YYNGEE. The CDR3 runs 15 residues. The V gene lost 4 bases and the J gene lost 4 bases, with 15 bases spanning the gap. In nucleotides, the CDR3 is TGTGCCAGCAGCCCTCATCAGGGATCAGGAAACACCATATATTTT. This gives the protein CASSPHQGSGNTIYF. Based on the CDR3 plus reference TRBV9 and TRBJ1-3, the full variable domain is DSGVTQTPKHLITATGQRVTLRCSPRSGDLSVYWYQQSLDQGLQFLIQYYNGEERAKGNILERFSAQQFPDLHSELNLSSLELGDSALYFCASSPHQGSGNTIYFGEGSWLTVV.

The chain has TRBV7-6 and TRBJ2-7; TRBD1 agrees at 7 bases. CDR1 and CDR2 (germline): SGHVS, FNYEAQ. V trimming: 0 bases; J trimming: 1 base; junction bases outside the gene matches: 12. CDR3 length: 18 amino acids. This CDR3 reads CASSLALGLGDRSYEQYF. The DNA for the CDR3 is TGTGCCAGCAGCTTAGCGTTGGGCCTTGGGGACAGATCCTACGAGCAGTACTTC.

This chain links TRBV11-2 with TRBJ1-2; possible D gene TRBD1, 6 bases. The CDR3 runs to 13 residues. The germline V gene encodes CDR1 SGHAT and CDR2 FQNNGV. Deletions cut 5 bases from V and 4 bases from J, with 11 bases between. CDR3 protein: CASSPGVFYGYTF. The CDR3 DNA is TGTGCCAGCAGCCCAGGGGTGTTCTATGGCTACACCTTC.

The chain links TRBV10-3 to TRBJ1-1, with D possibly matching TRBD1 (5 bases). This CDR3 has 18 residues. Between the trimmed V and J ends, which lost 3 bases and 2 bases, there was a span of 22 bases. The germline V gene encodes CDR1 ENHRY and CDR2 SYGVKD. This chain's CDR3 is CAISDRSKGSGKNTEAFF. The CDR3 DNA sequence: TGTGCCATCAGTGACCGGTCGAAGGGGTCGGGGAAAAACACTGAAGCTTTCTTT.

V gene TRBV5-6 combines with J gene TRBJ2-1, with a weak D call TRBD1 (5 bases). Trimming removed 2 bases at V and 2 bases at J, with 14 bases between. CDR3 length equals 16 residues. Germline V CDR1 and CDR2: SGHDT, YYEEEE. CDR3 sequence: CASSFFGTGAYNEQFF. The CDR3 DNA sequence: TGTGCCAGCAGCTTTTTCGGCACAGGAGCCTACAATGAGCAGTTCTTC.

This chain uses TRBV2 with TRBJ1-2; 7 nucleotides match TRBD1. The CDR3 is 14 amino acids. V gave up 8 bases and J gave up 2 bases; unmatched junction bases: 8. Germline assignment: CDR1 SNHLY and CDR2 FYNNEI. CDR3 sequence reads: CASRQQGKNYGYTF. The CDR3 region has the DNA TGTGCCAGCCGGCAACAGGGGAAAAACTATGGCTACACCTTC.

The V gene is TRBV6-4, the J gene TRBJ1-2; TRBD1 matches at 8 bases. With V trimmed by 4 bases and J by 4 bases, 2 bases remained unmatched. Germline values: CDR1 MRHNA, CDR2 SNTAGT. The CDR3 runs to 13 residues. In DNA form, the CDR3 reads TGTGCCAGCAGTGGAACAGGGGGCTATGGCTACACCTTC. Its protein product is CASSGTGGYGYTF.

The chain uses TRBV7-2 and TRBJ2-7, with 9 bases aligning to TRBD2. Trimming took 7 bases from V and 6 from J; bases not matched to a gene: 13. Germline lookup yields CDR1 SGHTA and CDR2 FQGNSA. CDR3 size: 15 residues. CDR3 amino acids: CASKARGGGSGEQYF. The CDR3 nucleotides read TGTGCCAGCAAGGCGCGGGGGGGCGGGTCCGGCGAGCAGTACTTC.

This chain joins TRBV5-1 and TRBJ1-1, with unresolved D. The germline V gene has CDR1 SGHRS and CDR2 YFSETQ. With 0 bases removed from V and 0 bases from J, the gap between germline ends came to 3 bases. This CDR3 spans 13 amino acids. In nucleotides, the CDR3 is TGCGCCAGCAGCTTGGTTATGAACACTGAAGCTTTCTTT. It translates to CASSLVMNTEAFF. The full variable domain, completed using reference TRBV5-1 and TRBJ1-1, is KAGVTQTPRYLIKTRGQQVTLSCSPISGHRSVSWYQQTPGQGLQFLFEYFSETQRNKGNFPGRFSGRQFSNSRSEMNVSTLELGDSALYLCASSLVMNTEAFFGQGTRLTVV.

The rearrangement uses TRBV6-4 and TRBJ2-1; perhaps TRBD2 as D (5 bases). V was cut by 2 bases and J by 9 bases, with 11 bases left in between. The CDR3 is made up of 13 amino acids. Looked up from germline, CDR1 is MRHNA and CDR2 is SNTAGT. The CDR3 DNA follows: TGTGCCAGCAGTGACCCCCTACGGGGTGAGCAGTTCTTC. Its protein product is CASSDPLRGEQFF.

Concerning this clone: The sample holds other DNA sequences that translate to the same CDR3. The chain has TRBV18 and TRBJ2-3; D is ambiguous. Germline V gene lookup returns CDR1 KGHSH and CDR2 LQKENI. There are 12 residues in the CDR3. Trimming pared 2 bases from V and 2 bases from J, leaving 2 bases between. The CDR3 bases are TGTGCCAGCTCACCATCCACAGATACGCAGTATTTT. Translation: CASSPSTDTQYF.

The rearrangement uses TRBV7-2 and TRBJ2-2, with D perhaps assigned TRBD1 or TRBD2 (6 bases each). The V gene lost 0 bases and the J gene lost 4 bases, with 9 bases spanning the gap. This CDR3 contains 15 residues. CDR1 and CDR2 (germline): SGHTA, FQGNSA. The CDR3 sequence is CASSLAGGSTGELFF. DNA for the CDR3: TGTGCCAGCAGCTTAGCGGGGGGCAGCACCGGGGAGCTGTTTTTT.

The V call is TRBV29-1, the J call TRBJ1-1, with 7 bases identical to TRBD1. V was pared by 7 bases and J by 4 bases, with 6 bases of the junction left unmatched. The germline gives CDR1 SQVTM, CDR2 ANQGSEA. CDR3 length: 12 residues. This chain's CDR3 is CSGKQGFTEAFF. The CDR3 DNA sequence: TGCAGCGGTAAACAGGGGTTCACTGAAGCTTTCTTT.

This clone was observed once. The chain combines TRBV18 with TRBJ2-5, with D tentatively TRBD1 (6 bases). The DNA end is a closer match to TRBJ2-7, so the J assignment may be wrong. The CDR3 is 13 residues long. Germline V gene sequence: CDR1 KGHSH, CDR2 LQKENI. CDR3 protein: CASSPPDSYEQYF. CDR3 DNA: TGTGCCAGCTCACCACCGGACAGCTACGAGCAGTACTTC.

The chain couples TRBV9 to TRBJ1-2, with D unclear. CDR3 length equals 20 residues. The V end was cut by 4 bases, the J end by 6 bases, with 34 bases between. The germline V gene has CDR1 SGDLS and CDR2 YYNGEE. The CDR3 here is CASSHPSRQPLRALKDGYTF. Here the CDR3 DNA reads TGTGCCAGCAGCCACCCGAGTCGTCAGCCACTTAGGGCCCTTAAAGATGGCTACACCTTC.